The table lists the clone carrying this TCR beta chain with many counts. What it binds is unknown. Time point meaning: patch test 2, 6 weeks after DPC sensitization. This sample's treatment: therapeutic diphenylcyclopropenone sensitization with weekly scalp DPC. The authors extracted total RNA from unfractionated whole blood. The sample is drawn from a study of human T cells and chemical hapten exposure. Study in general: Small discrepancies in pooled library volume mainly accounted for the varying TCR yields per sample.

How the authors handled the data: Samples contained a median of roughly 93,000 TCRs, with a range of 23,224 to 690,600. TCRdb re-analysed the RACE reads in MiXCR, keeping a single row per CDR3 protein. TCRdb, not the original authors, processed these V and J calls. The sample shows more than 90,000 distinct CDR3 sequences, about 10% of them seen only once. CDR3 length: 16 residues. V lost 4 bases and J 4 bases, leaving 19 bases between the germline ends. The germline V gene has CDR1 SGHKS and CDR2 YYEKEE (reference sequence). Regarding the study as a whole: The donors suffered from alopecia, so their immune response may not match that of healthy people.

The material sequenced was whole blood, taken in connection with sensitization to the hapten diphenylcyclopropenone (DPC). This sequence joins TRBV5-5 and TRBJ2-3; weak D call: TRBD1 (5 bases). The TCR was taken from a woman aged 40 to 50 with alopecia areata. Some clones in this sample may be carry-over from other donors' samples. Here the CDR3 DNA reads TGTGCCAGCAGCCTCCCAGGGATGCGGCCATCAGATACGCAGTATTTT. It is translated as CASSLPGMRPSDTQYF.